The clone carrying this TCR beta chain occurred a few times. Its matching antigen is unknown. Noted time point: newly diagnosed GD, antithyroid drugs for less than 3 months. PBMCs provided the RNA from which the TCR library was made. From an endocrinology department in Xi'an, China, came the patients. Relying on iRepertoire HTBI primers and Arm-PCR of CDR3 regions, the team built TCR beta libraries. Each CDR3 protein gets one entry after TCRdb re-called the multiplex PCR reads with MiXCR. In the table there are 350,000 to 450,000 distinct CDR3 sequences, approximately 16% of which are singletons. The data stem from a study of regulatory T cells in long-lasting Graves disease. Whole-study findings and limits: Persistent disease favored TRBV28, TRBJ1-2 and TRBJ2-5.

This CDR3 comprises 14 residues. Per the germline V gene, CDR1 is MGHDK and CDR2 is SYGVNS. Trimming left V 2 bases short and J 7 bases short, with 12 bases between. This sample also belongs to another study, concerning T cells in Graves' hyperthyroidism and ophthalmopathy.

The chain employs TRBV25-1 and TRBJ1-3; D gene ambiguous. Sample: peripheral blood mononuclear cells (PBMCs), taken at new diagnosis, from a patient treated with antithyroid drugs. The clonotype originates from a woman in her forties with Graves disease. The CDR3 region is CASSEGPGVNTIYF. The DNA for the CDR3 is TGTGCCAGCAGTGAAGGTCCCGGGGTCAACACCATATATTTT.